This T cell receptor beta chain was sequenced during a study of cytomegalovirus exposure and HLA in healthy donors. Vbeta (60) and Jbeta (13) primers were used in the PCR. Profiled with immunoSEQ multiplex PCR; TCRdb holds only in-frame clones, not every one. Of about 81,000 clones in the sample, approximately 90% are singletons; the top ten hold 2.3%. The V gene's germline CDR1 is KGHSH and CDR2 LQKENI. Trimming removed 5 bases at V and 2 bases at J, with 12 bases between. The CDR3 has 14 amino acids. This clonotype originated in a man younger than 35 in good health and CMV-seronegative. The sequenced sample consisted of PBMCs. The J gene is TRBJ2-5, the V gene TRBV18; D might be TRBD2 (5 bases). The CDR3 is CASSERTGQETQYF. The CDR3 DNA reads TGTGCCAGCTCAGAACGGACGGGACAAGAGACCCAGTACTTC.